This T cell receptor (beta chain) originates from a study of shared clonotypes between healthy human individuals. Donors included only healthy HIV-negative adults lacking recent acute infections or vaccinations. Generated by immunoSEQ multiplex PCR, the TCRdb table keeps only in-frame clones and is missing some. In the table there are 550,000 to 600,000 clones, roughly 79% of which are singletons. The TCR originated in a woman in her forties in good health. Some clones in this sample may be carry-over from other donors' samples. Material: PBMCs.

The DNA of the CDR3 is TGTGCCAGCAGTTTACTAAATGACTACAATGAGCAGTTCTTC. Translation: CASSLLNDYNEQFF. The rearrangement links TRBV27 to TRBJ2-1, with unresolved D. The length of the CDR3 is 14 residues. Per the germline V gene, CDR1 is MNHEY and CDR2 is SMNVEV (reference sequence). The V and J ends lost 2 bases and 3 bases respectively, with 8 bases between them.